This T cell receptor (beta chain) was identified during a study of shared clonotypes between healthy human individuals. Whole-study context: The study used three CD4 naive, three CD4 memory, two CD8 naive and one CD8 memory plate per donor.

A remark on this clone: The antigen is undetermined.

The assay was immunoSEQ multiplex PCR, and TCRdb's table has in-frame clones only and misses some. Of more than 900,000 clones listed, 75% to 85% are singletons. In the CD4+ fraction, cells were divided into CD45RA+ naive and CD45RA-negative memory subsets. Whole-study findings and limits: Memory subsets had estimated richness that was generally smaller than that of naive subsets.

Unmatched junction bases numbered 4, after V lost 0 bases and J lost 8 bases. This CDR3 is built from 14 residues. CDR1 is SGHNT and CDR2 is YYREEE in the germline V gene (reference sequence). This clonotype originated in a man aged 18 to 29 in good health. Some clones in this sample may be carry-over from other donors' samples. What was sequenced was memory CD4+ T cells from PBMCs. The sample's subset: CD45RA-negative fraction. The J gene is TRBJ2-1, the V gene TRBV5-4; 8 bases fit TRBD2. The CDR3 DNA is TGTGCCAGCAGCTTGGGAGCGGGAGAATATGAGCAGTTCTTC. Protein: CASSLGAGEYEQFF. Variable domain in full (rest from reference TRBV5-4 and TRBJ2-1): ETGVTQSPTHLIKTRGQQVTLRCSSQSGHNTVSWYQQALGQGPQFIFQYYREEENGRGNFPPRFSGLQFPNYSSELNVNALELDDSALYLCASSLGAGEYEQFFGPGTRLTVL.